This T cell receptor (beta chain) originates from a study of T cell responses to AZD1222 COVID-19 vaccine. Overall study findings and caveats: Following two doses of AZD1222, Spike-specific TCR breadth and depth rose. Donors, mostly white British, included more females; clonal diversity was possibly underestimated.

Repertoires were generated with immunoSEQ multiplex PCR, while TCRdb's copy carries only in-frame clones and drops some. This table holds about 140,000 clones, about nine tenths found once. This CDR3 contains 15 residues. Unmatched junction bases numbered 3, after V lost 1 base and J lost 1 base. The germline V gene has CDR1 MNHNS and CDR2 SASEGT. With regard to this clone: Its antigen is unknown.

The chain is built from TRBV6-1 and TRBJ1-2; TRBD1 matches at 7 bases. The sequence came from an adult in good health. The source material was peripheral blood, sampled on day 0 of AZD1222 vaccination. The CDR3, as DNA: TGTGCCAGCAGTGAAGGGACAGGAAATAACTATGGCTACACCTTC. As protein: CASSEGTGNNYGYTF.